A single sample gave rise to the 32 T cell receptor beta chains below, sequenced in a study of cytomegalovirus exposure and HLA in healthy donors. Researchers ran the PCR with 60 Vbeta and 13 Jbeta primers. This table comes from immunoSEQ multiplex PCR, and its TCRdb copy is limited to in-frame clones, with some not included. The sample lists some 130,000 clones, 60% to 85% seen once, with 3% to 4% in the top ten. Material for sequencing was PBMCs. These receptors all come from a woman in her twenties or thirties in good health and CMV-seropositive.

The rearrangement joins TRBV5-1 to TRBJ2-3, with 7 nucleotides matching TRBD1. Germline lookup yields CDR1 SGHRS and CDR2 YFSETQ. With 3 bases clipped from V and 2 bases from J, the junction kept 6 bases outside the gene matches. CDR3 length equals 15 residues. The CDR3: CASSYWDSTTDTQYF. The CDR3 coding sequence is TGCGCCAGCAGCTATTGGGACAGTACCACAGATACGCAGTATTTT.

V gene TRBV2 combines with J gene TRBJ1-6; 8 bases align to TRBD1. The CDR3 is made up of 14 amino acids. The germline V gene encodes CDR1 SNHLY and CDR2 FYNNEI. V dropped 5 bases and J dropped 8; count of bases not matched to a gene: 5. This chain's CDR3 is CASSPQGAHSPLHF. DNA for the CDR3: TGTGCCAGCAGTCCGCAGGGGGCGCATTCACCCCTCCACTTT. The entire variable domain, with the rest obtained from reference TRBV2 and TRBJ1-6, is as follows: EPEVTQTPSHQVTQMGQEVILRCVPISNHLYFYWYRQILGQKVEFLVSFYNNEISEKSEIFDDQFSVERPDGSNFTLKIRSTKLEDSAMYFCASSPQGAHSPLHFGNGTRLTVT.

V gene TRBV7-6 combines with J gene TRBJ1-6; D remains ambiguous. V gave up 3 bases and J gave up 3 bases, with 3 bases separating them. CDR3 size: 13 residues. The germline V gene encodes CDR1 SGHVS and CDR2 FNYEAQ. The CDR3 is CASSFHYNSPLHF. The CDR3 coding sequence is TGTGCCAGCAGCTTCCACTATAATTCACCCCTCCACTTT. The full variable domain, in which reference TRBV7-6 and TRBJ1-6 provide the parts outside the CDR3, is GAGVSQSPRYKVTKRGQDVALRCDPISGHVSLYWYRQALGQGPEFLTYFNYEAQQDKSGLPNDRFSAERPEGSISTLTIQRTEQRDSAMYRCASSFHYNSPLHFGNGTRLTVT.

This clone was seen only a few times. The rearrangement uses TRBV6-6 and TRBJ1-5, with D maybe TRBD1 (6 bases). The CDR3 has 16 residues. Trimming pared 7 bases from V and 4 bases from J, leaving 20 bases between. CDR1 is MNHNY, CDR2 SVGAGI, per germline (reference sequence). DNA for the CDR3: TGTGCCAGCAACCAAAACCCACAGGGCCGAAATCAGCCCCAGCATTTT. This translates into CASNQNPQGRNQPQHF.

This clone showed up just once. The chain employs TRBV7-2 and TRBJ2-7, with 8 positions matching TRBD2. CDR1 is SGHTA, CDR2 FQGNSA, per germline. J gave up 7 bases and V 1 base, and 3 bases lay outside the gene matches. CDR3 size: 13 residues. The CDR3 region has the DNA TGTGCCAGCAGCTTAGGACTAGCGAGGGAGCAGTACTTC. The encoded protein is CASSLGLAREQYF.

This chain joins TRBV7-2 and TRBJ1-2; 7 bases line up with TRBD1. Germline CDR1 and CDR2: SGHTA and FQGNSA. CDR3 length equals 13 residues. Trimming cost V 5 bases and J 3 bases; bases outside gene matches: 3. The CDR3, as DNA: TGTGCCAGCAGCCCAGGACAGGACTATGGCTACACCTTC. This translates into CASSPGQDYGYTF.

The chain is built from TRBV4-1 and TRBJ1-4; a possible D gene is TRBD1 (6 bases). V shed 0 bases and J shed 7 bases, with 15 bases lying between them. Germline loops: CDR1 MGHRA, CDR2 YSYEKL. The CDR3 spans 16 residues. CDR3 in amino acids: CASSQDVGASGEKLFF. In DNA form, the CDR3 reads TGCGCCAGCAGCCAAGATGTGGGGGCCAGCGGTGAAAAACTGTTTTTT.

This clone has just a few counts. The genes are TRBV2 and TRBJ1-1; 7 nucleotides match TRBD1. Germline CDR1 reads SNHLY; CDR2 reads FYNNEI. Trimming at V came to 5 bases and at J to 1 base, leaving 4 bases not matched to a gene. This CDR3 has 14 residues. CDR3 bases: TGTGCCAGCAGTAGGACAGGAGAGAACACTGAAGCTTTCTTT. Translating gives CASSRTGENTEAFF.

This CDR3 is CASSPIGGGRADGYTF. CDR3 nucleotide sequence: TGTGCCAGCAGCCCCATAGGTGGGGGCAGGGCCGATGGCTACACCTTC. The genes are TRBV7-3 and TRBJ1-2; D might be TRBD1 (6 bases). V was shortened by 5 bases and J by 6 bases, with 22 bases between the two germline ends. The CDR3 is 16 amino acids. Germline CDR1 and CDR2: SGHTA and FQGTGA. Looking up the rest from reference TRBV7-3 and TRBJ1-2 gives the full variable domain: GAGVSQTPSNKVTEKGKYVELRCDPISGHTALYWYRQSLGQGPEFLIYFQGTGAADDSGLPNDRFFAVRPEGSVSTLKIQRTERGDSAVYLCASSPIGGGRADGYTFGSGTRLTVV.

The chain couples TRBV11-2 to TRBJ2-7; unclear D gene. V was cut by 1 base and J by 6 bases, with 16 bases left in between. Germline loops: CDR1 SGHAT, CDR2 FQNNGV. CDR3 length: 15 residues. CDR3 region: CASSLGFSSRIEQYF. CDR3 nucleotide sequence: TGTGCCAGCAGCTTAGGTTTTAGCTCAAGAATCGAGCAGTACTTC.

The chain has TRBV6-1 and TRBJ1-1; tentatively, D is TRBD1 (6 bases). Germline V gene data show CDR1 as MNHNS and CDR2 as SASEGT. The CDR3 loop spans 12 amino acids. V dropped 5 bases and J dropped 10 bases, with 14 bases sitting between them. The CDR3 loop is CASSTPTGGAFF. In nucleotides, the CDR3 is TGTGCCAGCAGTACCCCGACAGGTGGAGCTTTCTTT.

This chain joins TRBV11-2 and TRBJ1-1, with D perhaps TRBD1 (6 bases). The V end was cut by 5 bases, the J end by 4 bases, with 14 bases between. The CDR3 totals 14 residues. CDR1 is SGHAT, CDR2 FQNNGV, per germline. CDR3 in amino acids: CASSAHRAPTEAFF. In nucleotides, the CDR3 is TGTGCCAGCAGCGCCCACAGGGCCCCCACTGAAGCTTTCTTT.

The gene calls are TRBV5-1 and TRBJ2-5, with D hard to call. Deletions cut 0 bases from V and 0 bases from J, with 15 bases between. Per germline, CDR1 SGHRS and CDR2 YFSETQ. This CDR3 region has 17 residues. The CDR3 loop reads CASSLGVDTFHQETQYF. In DNA form, the CDR3 reads TGCGCCAGCAGCTTGGGAGTCGACACCTTCCACCAAGAGACCCAGTACTTC.

V is TRBV7-7 and J is TRBJ2-7, with 12 bases lining up with TRBD1. Germline V CDR1 and CDR2: SSHAT, FNYEAQ (reference sequence). V gave up 5 bases and J gave up 4 bases; unmatched junction bases: 6. This CDR3 contains 15 residues. The CDR3 spells CASSPGTGGLYEQYF. The CDR3 DNA sequence: TGTGCCAGCAGCCCGGGGACAGGGGGCTTATACGAGCAGTACTTC. The full variable domain, in which reference TRBV7-7 and TRBJ2-7 provide the parts outside the CDR3, is GAGVSQSPRYKVTKRGQDVTLRCDPISSHATLYWYQQALGQGPEFLTYFNYEAQPDKSGLPSDRFSAERPEGSISTLTIQRTEQRDSAMYRCASSPGTGGLYEQYFGPGTRLTVT.

This clone appeared once. The chain carries TRBV5-1 and TRBJ1-5; no clear D gene. V shed 4 bases and J shed 6 bases, with 17 bases lying between them. The CDR3 has 15 residues. Germline CDR1 reads SGHRS; CDR2 reads YFSETQ. The CDR3 reads CASSPEGRGGQPQHF. CDR3 DNA: TGCGCCAGCAGCCCAGAGGGCAGAGGAGGTCAGCCCCAGCATTTT.

This rearrangement joins TRBV18 to TRBJ1-1; 7 bases agree with TRBD1. Per the germline V gene, CDR1 is KGHSH and CDR2 is LQKENI. The CDR3 extends over 14 amino acids. The ends lost 6 bases at V and 5 bases at J; junction bases unmatched: 9. The CDR3 is CASSPRTGETEAFF. The CDR3 nucleotides read TGTGCCAGCTCCCCTAGGACAGGTGAGACTGAAGCTTTCTTT.

The CDR3 sequence is CASGLVWGPRLLSTIYF. CDR3 DNA: TGTGCTAGTGGTTTGGTCTGGGGCCCCCGTTTGTTGAGCACCATATATTTT. J is TRBJ1-3 and V is TRBV12-5; possibly TRBD1 for D (5 bases). CDR1 and CDR2 from the germline V gene are LGHNT and FRNRAP. The CDR3 totals 17 residues. Trimming removed 0 bases at V and 9 bases at J, with 21 bases between.

This clone turned up a few times. The J gene is TRBJ1-2, the V gene TRBV6-5; TRBD1 is a possible D gene (5 bases). The CDR3 consists of 13 residues. Trimming pared 6 bases from V and 8 bases from J, leaving 16 bases between. Germline assignment: CDR1 MNHEY and CDR2 SVGAGI. The CDR3 bases are TGTGCCAGCAGACTCAGGGTTGTCGACGGCTACACCTTC. It codes for CASRLRVVDGYTF.

V gene TRBV2 combines with J gene TRBJ1-5; D not certain. The CDR3 runs 14 residues. CDR1 is SNHLY and CDR2 is FYNNEI in the germline V gene. The ends were cut back, 0 bases at V and 2 bases at J, with 5 bases in the middle. The CDR3 region is CASSEARGNQPQHF. The CDR3 nucleotides are TGTGCCAGCAGTGAAGCCCGGGGCAATCAGCCCCAGCATTTT.

This clone was counted a few times. Other nucleotide sequences in the sample specify the same CDR3. This sequence joins TRBV11-3 and TRBJ2-2; 8 nucleotides match TRBD1. The CDR3 runs 15 residues. Unmatched junction bases numbered 6, after V lost 5 bases and J lost 4 bases. Germline V gene lookup returns CDR1 SGHNT and CDR2 YENEEA. The CDR3 sequence is CASSPDRGGTGELFF. CDR3 DNA sequence: TGTGCCAGCAGCCCTGACAGGGGTGGCACCGGGGAGCTGTTTTTT.

The chain has TRBV7-2 and TRBJ1-5; D perhaps matches TRBD1 (5 bases). CDR3 length: 16 residues. V was trimmed by 5 bases and J by 0 bases, leaving 14 bases between them. Germline CDR1 is SGHTA and CDR2 is FQGNSA. In DNA, the CDR3 is TGTGCCAGCAGCGCTAATCAGGGAAATAGCAATCAGCCCCAGCATTTT. The encoded protein is CASSANQGNSNQPQHF. The whole variable domain, remainder taken from reference TRBV7-2 and TRBJ1-5, is GAGVSQSPSNKVTEKGKDVELRCDPISGHTALYWYRQSLGQGLEFLIYFQGNSAPDKSGLPSDRFSAERTGGSVSTLTIQRTQQEDSAVYLCASSANQGNSNQPQHFGDGTRLSIL.

The chain carries TRBV5-1 and TRBJ1-2; a possible D gene is TRBD1 (6 bases). Trimming left V 0 bases short and J 5 bases short, with 14 bases between. The CDR3 is 15 amino acids. Per germline, CDR1 SGHRS and CDR2 YFSETQ. CDR3 sequence reads: CASSLEGDLDYGYTF. The CDR3 DNA follows: TGCGCCAGCAGCTTGGAGGGGGATTTGGATTATGGCTACACCTTC.

CDR3 coding DNA: TGTGCCAGCAGCCAAACCGCTTCCGGGACAGGTTATAATTCACCCCTCCACTTT. Translation: CASSQTASGTGYNSPLHF. The chain combines TRBV27 with TRBJ1-6, with TRBD1 matching 8 bases. Germline V gene sequence: CDR1 MNHEY, CDR2 SMNVEV (reference sequence). The length of the CDR3 is 18 residues. The V gene end was trimmed by 6 bases and the J gene end by 4 bases; junction bases not matched to a gene: 14.

This chain connects TRBV5-5 to TRBJ2-3; the match to TRBD2 covers 10 bases. In germline, CDR1 is SGHKS, CDR2 YYEKEE (reference sequence). The CDR3 is 15 amino acids. With V trimmed by 4 bases and J by 6 bases, 8 bases remained unmatched. This chain's CDR3 is CASSPQDSGGDTQYF. For the CDR3, the DNA is TGTGCCAGCAGCCCGCAAGATAGCGGGGGGGATACGCAGTATTTT.

This clone was detected once. The gene calls are TRBV10-3 and TRBJ1-2, with 11 bases aligning to TRBD1. Germline lookup yields CDR1 ENHRY and CDR2 SYGVKD. The CDR3 covers 13 residues. V was pared by 2 bases and J by 12 bases, with 5 bases of the junction left unmatched. The CDR3 region is CAISEIPGQGDTF. The CDR3 DNA is TGTGCCATCAGTGAGATCCCGGGACAGGGGGACACCTTC.

The gene calls are TRBV2 and TRBJ1-2, with unresolved D. Germline values: CDR1 SNHLY, CDR2 FYNNEI. The CDR3 contains 13 residues. Trimming left V 5 bases short and J 2 bases short, with 9 bases between. The CDR3 bases are TGTGCCAGCAGTAGGGAGGGAAACTATGGCTACACCTTC. Translation: CASSREGNYGYTF.

The chain combines TRBV10-3 with TRBJ2-6; D uncertain. Germline V lookup: CDR1 ENHRY, CDR2 SYGVKD. V was clipped by 3 bases and J by 4 bases, with 13 bases between them. The CDR3 contains 16 residues. The DNA for the CDR3 is TGTGCCATCAGTGATGGCGGAAACTCCGGGGCCAACGTCCTGACTTTC. This encodes CAISDGGNSGANVLTF.

The rearrangement links TRBV27 to TRBJ1-6; perhaps TRBD1 as D (5 bases). This CDR3 has 15 residues. The V end was cut by 3 bases, the J end by 6 bases, with 12 bases between. Germline CDR1 is MNHEY and CDR2 is SMNVEV (reference sequence). CDR3 sequence (DNA): TGTGCCAGCAGTTTTATCTGGGGCTCTAATTCACCCCTCCACTTT. Encoded protein: CASSFIWGSNSPLHF.

The CDR3 loop reads CASSQDSTGGPINYGYTF. The CDR3 DNA reads TGCGCCAGCAGCCAAGATTCAACAGGGGGCCCCATTAACTATGGCTACACCTTC. The V gene is TRBV4-3, the J gene TRBJ1-2; 9 bases agree with TRBD1. The length of the CDR3 is 18 residues. Germline lookup yields CDR1 LGHNA and CDR2 YSLEER. V lost 0 bases, J lost 1 base, and 9 bases stayed unmatched.

The chain links TRBV27 to TRBJ2-2; maybe TRBD1 (5 bases). Germline loops: CDR1 MNHEY, CDR2 SMNVEV (reference sequence). With 6 bases removed from V and 2 bases from J, the gap between germline ends came to 16 bases. The CDR3 totals 16 residues. DNA for the CDR3: TGTGCCAGCAGCTTCGGTAGGGGCCCCAACACCGGGGAGCTGTTTTTT. Translation: CASSFGRGPNTGELFF.

This clone has just one count. The genes are TRBV11-3 and TRBJ2-5; maybe TRBD2 (5 bases). The V gene lost 4 bases and the J gene lost 2 bases, with 14 bases spanning the gap. This CDR3 is 15 amino acids long. Germline CDR1 and CDR2: SGHNT and YENEEA. This chain's CDR3 is CASSSGGAGQETQYF. Here the CDR3 DNA reads TGTGCCAGCAGCTCCGGAGGTGCAGGTCAAGAGACCCAGTACTTC.

The CDR3 DNA follows: TGTGCCAGCAGACCCGGACTGGCCCGTCAAGAGACCCAGTACTTC. As protein: CASRPGLARQETQYF. This rearrangement joins TRBV6-6 to TRBJ2-5; a weak D match, TRBD2 (5 bases). The V end was cut by 6 bases, the J end by 2 bases, with 16 bases between. This CDR3 is built from 15 residues. Germline values: CDR1 MNHNY, CDR2 SVGAGI (reference sequence).